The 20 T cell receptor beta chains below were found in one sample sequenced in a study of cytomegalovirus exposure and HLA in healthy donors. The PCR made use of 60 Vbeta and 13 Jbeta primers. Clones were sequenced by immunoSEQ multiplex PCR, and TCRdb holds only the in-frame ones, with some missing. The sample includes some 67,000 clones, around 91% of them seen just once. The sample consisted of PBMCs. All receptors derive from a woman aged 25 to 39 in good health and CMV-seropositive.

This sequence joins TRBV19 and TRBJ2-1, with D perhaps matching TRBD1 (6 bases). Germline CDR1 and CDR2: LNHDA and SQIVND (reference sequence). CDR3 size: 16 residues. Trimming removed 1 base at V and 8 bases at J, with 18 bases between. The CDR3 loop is CASSIGGSRTVHEQFF. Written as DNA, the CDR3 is TGTGCCAGTAGTATAGGGGGCAGTAGGACAGTCCATGAGCAGTTCTTC.

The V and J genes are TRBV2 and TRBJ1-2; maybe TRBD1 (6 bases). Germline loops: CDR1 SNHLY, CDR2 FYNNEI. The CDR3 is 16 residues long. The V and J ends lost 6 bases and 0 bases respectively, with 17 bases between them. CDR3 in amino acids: CASSVGQLRSNYGYTF. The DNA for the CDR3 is TGTGCCAGCAGCGTCGGACAGCTAAGGTCTAACTATGGCTACACCTTC.

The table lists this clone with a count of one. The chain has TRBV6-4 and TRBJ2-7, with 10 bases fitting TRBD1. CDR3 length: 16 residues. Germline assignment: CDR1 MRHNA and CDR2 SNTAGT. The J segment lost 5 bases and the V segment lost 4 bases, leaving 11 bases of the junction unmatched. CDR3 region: CASSARAGTGVDEQYF. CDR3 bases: TGTGCCAGCAGTGCCAGGGCCGGGACAGGGGTTGACGAGCAGTACTTC.

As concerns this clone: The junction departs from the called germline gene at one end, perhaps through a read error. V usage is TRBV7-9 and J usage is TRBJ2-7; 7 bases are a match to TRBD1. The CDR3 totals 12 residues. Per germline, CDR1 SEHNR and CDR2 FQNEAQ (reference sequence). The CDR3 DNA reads TGTGCCAGCAGCTTAAACATAGGGACAGCGTTTTTC. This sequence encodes CASSLNIGTAFF.

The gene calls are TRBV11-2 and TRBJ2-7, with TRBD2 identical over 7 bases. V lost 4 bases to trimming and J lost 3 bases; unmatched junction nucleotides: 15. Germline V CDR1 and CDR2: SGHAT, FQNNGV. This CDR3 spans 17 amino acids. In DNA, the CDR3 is TGTGCCAGCAGCTCGATTAGTGGGAGCGGGAAACACTACGAGCAGTACTTC. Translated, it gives CASSSISGSGKHYEQYF.

This chain's CDR3 is CSVEQGRLGEQYF. The DNA for the CDR3 is TGCAGCGTGGAGCAGGGAAGGTTGGGCGAGCAGTACTTC. The rearrangement links TRBV29-1 to TRBJ2-7, with D possibly being TRBD1 (5 bases). CDR1 and CDR2 (germline): SQVTM, ANQGSEA. V lost 6 bases and J 6 bases, leaving 18 bases between the germline ends. The CDR3 length is 13 residues.

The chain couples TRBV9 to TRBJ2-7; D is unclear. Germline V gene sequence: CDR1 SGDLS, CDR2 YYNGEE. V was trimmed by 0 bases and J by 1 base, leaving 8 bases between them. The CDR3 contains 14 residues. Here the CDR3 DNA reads TGTGCCAGCAGCGTAGGCGTCAATTCCTACGAGCAGTACTTC. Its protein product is CASSVGVNSYEQYF.

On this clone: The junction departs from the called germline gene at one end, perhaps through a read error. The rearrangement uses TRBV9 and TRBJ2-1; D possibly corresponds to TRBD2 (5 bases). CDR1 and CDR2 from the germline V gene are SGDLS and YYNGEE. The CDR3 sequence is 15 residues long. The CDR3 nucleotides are TGTGCCAGCGGCGTAGGAGGTAGCTCCTACAATGAGCAGTTCTTC. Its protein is CASGVGGSSYNEQFF.

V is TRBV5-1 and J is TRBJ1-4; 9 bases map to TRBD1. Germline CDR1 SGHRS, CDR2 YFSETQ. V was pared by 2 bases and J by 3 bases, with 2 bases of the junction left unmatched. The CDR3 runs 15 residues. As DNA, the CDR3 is TGCGCCAGCAGCTTCTGGACAGGGGCTAATGAAAAACTGTTTTTT. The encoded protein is CASSFWTGANEKLFF.

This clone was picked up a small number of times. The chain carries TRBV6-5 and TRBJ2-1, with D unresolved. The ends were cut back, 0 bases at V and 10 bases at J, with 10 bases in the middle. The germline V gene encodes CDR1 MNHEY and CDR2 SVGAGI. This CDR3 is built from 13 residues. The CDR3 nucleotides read TGTGCCAGCAGTTACTCGACTCCCGGCGAGCAGTTCTTC. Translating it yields CASSYSTPGEQFF.

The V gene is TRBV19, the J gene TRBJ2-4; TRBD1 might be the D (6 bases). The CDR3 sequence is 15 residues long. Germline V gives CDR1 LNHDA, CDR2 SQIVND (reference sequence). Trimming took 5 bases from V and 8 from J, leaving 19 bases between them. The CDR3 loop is CASSPPTGFVDIQYF. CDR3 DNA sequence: TGTGCCAGTAGTCCACCCACAGGGTTTGTAGACATTCAGTACTTC.

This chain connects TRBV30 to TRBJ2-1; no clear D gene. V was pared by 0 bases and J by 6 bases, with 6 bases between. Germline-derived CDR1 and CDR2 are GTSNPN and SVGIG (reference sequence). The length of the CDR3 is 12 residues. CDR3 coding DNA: TGTGCCTGGAGTGTTACGGGCAATGAGCAGTTCTTC. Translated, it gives CAWSVTGNEQFF.

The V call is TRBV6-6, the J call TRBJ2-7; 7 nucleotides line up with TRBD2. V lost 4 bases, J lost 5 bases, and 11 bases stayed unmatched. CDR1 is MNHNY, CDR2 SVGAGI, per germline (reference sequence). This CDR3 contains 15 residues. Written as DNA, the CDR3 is TGTGCCAGCAGTTGCCTCGGTTCGGGAGGAAACGAGCAGTACTTC. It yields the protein CASSCLGSGGNEQYF.

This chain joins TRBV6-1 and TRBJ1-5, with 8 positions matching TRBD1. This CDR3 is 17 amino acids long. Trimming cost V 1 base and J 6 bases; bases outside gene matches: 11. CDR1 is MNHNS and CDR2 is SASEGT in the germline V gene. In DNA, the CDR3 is TGTGCCAGCAGTGAAGGGGAGACAGGGGACGGCTCTCAGCCCCAGCATTTT. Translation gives CASSEGETGDGSQPQHF.

The CDR3 DNA reads as TGTGCCAGCAGCCTCCACAGGGACACTGAAGCTTTCTTT. This gives the protein CASSLHRDTEAFF. This sequence joins TRBV7-2 and TRBJ1-1; D may be TRBD1 (6 bases). CDR3 length: 13 amino acids. V was shortened by 5 bases and J by 3 bases, with 10 bases between the two germline ends. Germline V lookup: CDR1 SGHTA, CDR2 FQGNSA.

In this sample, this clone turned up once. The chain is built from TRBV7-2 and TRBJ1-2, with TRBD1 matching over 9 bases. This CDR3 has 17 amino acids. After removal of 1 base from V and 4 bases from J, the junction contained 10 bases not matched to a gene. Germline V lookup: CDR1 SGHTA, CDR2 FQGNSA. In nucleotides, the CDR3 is TGTGCCAGCAGCTTAGAAGGTGGGACAGGGTTAGTCTATGGCTACACCTTC. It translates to CASSLEGGTGLVYGYTF.

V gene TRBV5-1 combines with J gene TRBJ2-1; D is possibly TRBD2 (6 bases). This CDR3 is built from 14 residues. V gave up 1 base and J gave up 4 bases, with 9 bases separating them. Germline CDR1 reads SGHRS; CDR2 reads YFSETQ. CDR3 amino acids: CASSLSGRYNEQFF. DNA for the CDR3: TGCGCCAGCAGCTTGTCCGGGAGATACAATGAGCAGTTCTTC. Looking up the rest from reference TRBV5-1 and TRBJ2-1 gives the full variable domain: KAGVTQTPRYLIKTRGQQVTLSCSPISGHRSVSWYQQTPGQGLQFLFEYFSETQRNKGNFPGRFSGRQFSNSRSEMNVSTLELGDSALYLCASSLSGRYNEQFFGPGTRLTVL.

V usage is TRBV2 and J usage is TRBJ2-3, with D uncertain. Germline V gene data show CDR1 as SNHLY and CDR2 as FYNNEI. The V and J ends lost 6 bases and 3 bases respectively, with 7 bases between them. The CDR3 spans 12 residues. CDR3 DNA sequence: TGTGCCAGCAGCCGGTGGACAGATACGCAGTATTTT. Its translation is CASSRWTDTQYF. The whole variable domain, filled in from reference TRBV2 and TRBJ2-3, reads EPEVTQTPSHQVTQMGQEVILRCVPISNHLYFYWYRQILGQKVEFLVSFYNNEISEKSEIFDDQFSVERPDGSNFTLKIRSTKLEDSAMYFCASSRWTDTQYFGPGTRLTVL.

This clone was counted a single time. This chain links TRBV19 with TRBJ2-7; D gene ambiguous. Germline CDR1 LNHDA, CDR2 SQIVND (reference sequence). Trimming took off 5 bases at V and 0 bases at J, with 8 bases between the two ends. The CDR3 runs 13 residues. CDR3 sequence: CASSVAFSYEQYF. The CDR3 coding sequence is TGTGCCAGTAGTGTGGCTTTCTCCTACGAGCAGTACTTC.

DNA of the CDR3: TGTGCCAGCAGCTTAAGGGGGCAGGGCTATGGCTACACCTTC. This encodes CASSLRGQGYGYTF. This chain connects TRBV5-4 to TRBJ1-2, with 7 bases aligning to TRBD1. In germline, CDR1 is SGHNT, CDR2 YYREEE (reference sequence). V gave up 2 bases and J gave up 4 bases; unmatched junction bases: 5. CDR3 length equals 14 residues.